The rows below give T cell receptor beta chains drawn from one sample of a study of CD4 T cells in relation to SARS-CoV-2 and coronaviruses. These receptors are not linked to any known antigen. Clones were sequenced by immunoSEQ multiplex PCR, and TCRdb holds only the in-frame ones, with some missing. The sample has about 22,000 clones, approximately 68% seen once. Sequencing input: CD4+ T cells from PBMCs, cultured in vitro. The receptors here all came from a human donor in good health. CDR3s include the opening cysteine and the closing phenylalanine or tryptophan. The D gene is left open where the match is weak. The size field is filled for only some rows; it gives once, few, many or a size class.

TRBV7-2	TRBD2	15	TRBJ2-7	few	TGTGCCAGCAGCTTAATAGCGGGGGGCGCCTACGAGCAGTACTTC	CASSLIAGGAYEQYF
TRBV24-1	NA	11	TRBJ1-1	few	TGTGCCACCCCCGGGTGGGGGTCGGCTTTCTTT	CATPGWGSAFF
TRBV19	NA	13	TRBJ1-4	few	TGTGCCAGTAGGAGGGGACTGGGAGAAAAACTGTTTTTT	CASRRGLGEKLFF
TRBV7-2	NA	14	TRBJ1-3	few	TGTGCCAGCAGCTTAGCGCCGCTCTCAGGCACCATATATTTT	CASSLAPLSGTIYF
TRBV18	NA	15	TRBJ1-2	NA	TGTGCCAGCTCACCAACCCTGGGGGGGGACTATGGCTACACCTTC	CASSPTLGGDYGYTF
TRBV7-8	TRBD1	17	TRBJ2-2	NA	TGTGCCAGCAGCTTTCACACCGGGACAGGATTACCCGGGGAGCTGTTTTTT	CASSFHTGTGLPGELFF
TRBV19	TRBD1	16	TRBJ2-2	NA	TGTGCCAGTAGTATCGCTGGCAGGGGGCGGTCCGGGGAGCTGTTTTTT	CASSIAGRGRSGELFF
TRBV12-3/TRBV12-4	NA	13	TRBJ2-2	NA	TGTGCCAGCAGTCTTCTAAAGGGCGGGGAGCTGTTTTTT	CASSLLKGGELFF
TRBV18	TRBD1	14	TRBJ2-7	NA	TGTGCCAGCTCACCCCGGGGACAGGGCTACGAGCAGTACTTC	CASSPRGQGYEQYF
TRBV7-9	NA	13	TRBJ2-7	NA	TGTGCCAGCAGCTTAGTATGGTCCTACGAGCAGTACTTC	CASSLVWSYEQYF
TRBV24-1	TRBD1	15	TRBJ1-4	few	TGTGCCACCGACGGCGACAGGGGTTCTAATGAAAAACTGTTTTTT	CATDGDRGSNEKLFF
TRBV2	NA	15	TRBJ2-7	few	TGTGCCAGCAGTGAGAAACAGGCGAGCTCCTACGAGCAGTACTTC	CASSEKQASSYEQYF
TRBV4-1	TRBD1	17	TRBJ1-4	few	TGCGCCAGCAGCAACCCAAGCGGCGGGACAGGGGCTGAAAAACTGTTTTTT	CASSNPSGGTGAEKLFF
TRBV14	NA	14	TRBJ1-3	few	TGTGCCAGCAGCGGGACGAGCTCTGGAAACACCATATATTTT	CASSGTSSGNTIYF
TRBV19	TRBD1	15	TRBJ2-7	NA	TGTGCCAGTAGTGGAGGGACAGGGTTTTGGTACGAGCAGTACTTC	CASSGGTGFWYEQYF
TRBV5-4	NA	13	TRBJ1-4	NA	TGTGCCAGCAGCTCGGGCCCTCATGAAAAACTGTTTTTT	CASSSGPHEKLFF
TRBV19	TRBD1	12	TRBJ2-1	NA	TGTGCCAGTAGTGAAGGGACAGGAACACCGTTCTTC	CASSEGTGTPFF
TRBV5-1	NA	14	TRBJ2-5	NA	TGCGCCAGCAGCTCGAGCACATACCAAGAGACCCAGTACTTC	CASSSSTYQETQYF
TRBV7-2	NA	15	TRBJ2-7	NA	TGTGCCAGCAGCCAACAGAGTCTCGCGGGCTACGAGCAGTACTTC	CASSQQSLAGYEQYF
TRBV14	NA	16	TRBJ2-3	NA	TGTGCCAGCAGCACCCGACGGTCGGTCGGGACAGATACGCAGTATTTT	CASSTRRSVGTDTQYF
TRBV3-1/TRBV3-2	NA	15	TRBJ1-5	NA	TGTGCCAGCAGCCAATCTGGGTCGGGGGGACAGCCCCAGCATTTT	CASSQSGSGGQPQHF
TRBV25-1	NA	13	TRBJ2-5	NA	TGTGCCAGCAGTCTGGGGGTTCAAGAGACCCAGTACTTC	CASSLGVQETQYF
TRBV19	TRBD2	14	TRBJ2-7	NA	TGTGCCAGTAGTATACAGCGGGGGAGCTACGAGCAGTACTTC	CASSIQRGSYEQYF
TRBV6-6	TRBD2	15	TRBJ2-5	once	TGTGCCAGCAGTTACCCTAGCGGGGGGCAAGAGACCCAGTACTTC	CASSYPSGGQETQYF
TRBV10-1	TRBD1	12	TRBJ2-1	NA	TGCGCCAGCAGTGAGTCGAGGGGGCTAAAGTTCTTC	CASSESRGLKFF
TRBV2	TRBD2	15	TRBJ2-2	few	TGTGCCAGCAGTGAGTCGGGGGGATTCACCGGGGAGCTGTTTTTT	CASSESGGFTGELFF
TRBV7-2	NA	15	TRBJ1-2	few	TGTGCCAGCAGCTTAGGACGGACGTGGCCAGGTGGCTACACCTTC	CASSLGRTWPGGYTF
TRBV19	TRBD1	16	TRBJ1-5	NA	TGTGCCAGTAGTATAAGGACAGGGGCCGCCAATCAGCCCCAGCATTTT	CASSIRTGAANQPQHF
TRBV19	NA	13	TRBJ2-7	few	TGTGCCAGCGGGAGGGGACAGATCTACGAGCAGTACTTC	CASGRGQIYEQYF
TRBV7-2	TRBD1	15	TRBJ1-4	NA	TGTGCCAGCAGCTCCAGGACAGGGTGGGGTGAAAAACTGTTTTTT	CASSSRTGWGEKLFF
TRBV4-1	NA	15	TRBJ1-5	few	TGCGCCAGCAGCCAAGATGTGGGTGCGGGGCAGCCCCAGCATTTT	CASSQDVGAGQPQHF
TRBV3-1/TRBV3-2	NA	13	TRBJ1-1	once	TGTGCCAGCAGCCAAGATTGGAACACTGAAGCTTTCTTT	CASSQDWNTEAFF
TRBV6-2/TRBV6-3	NA	12	TRBJ2-3	NA	TGTGCCAGCAGCCTAGTAAAAGATACGCAGTATTTT	CASSLVKDTQYF